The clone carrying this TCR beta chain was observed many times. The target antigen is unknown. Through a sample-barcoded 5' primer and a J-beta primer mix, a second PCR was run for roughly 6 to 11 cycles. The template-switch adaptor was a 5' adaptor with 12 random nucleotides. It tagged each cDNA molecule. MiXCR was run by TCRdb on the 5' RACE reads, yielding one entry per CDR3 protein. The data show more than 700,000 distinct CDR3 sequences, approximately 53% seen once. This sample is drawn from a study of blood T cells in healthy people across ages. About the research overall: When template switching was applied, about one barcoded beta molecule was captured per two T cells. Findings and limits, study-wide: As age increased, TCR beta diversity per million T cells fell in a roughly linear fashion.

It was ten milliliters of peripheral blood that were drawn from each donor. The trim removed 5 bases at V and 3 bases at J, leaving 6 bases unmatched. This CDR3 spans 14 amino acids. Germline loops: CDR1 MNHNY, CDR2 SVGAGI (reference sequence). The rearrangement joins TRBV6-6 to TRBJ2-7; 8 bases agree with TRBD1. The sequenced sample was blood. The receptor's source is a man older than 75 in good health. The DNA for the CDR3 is TGTGCCAGCAGTCCCCCGGACAGGGTCTACGAGCAGTACTTC. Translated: CASSPPDRVYEQYF.